The next 24 T cell receptor beta chains were all read from a single sample in a study of immune heterogeneity within non-small cell lung tumors. Template was bulk tumor genomic DNA, around 620 ng per sample. During surgery, several far-apart biopsies were obtained from every primary tumor. Enrolled patients presented with newly diagnosed, previously untreated non-small cell lung cancer and underwent curative surgery. For the TCR beta CDR3, multiplex PCR with 32 V and 13 J primers performed the amplification. One entry per CDR3 protein, called by TCRdb with MiXCR from the multiplex PCR reads. This sample has fewer than 13,000 distinct CDR3 sequences, with roughly a quarter found just once. Sequencing used lung tumor tissue. These receptors came from a middle-aged man with non-small cell lung cancer.

This chain joins TRBV5-1 and TRBJ2-3; D gene ambiguous. Between the trimmed V and J ends, which lost 5 bases and 0 bases, there was a span of 13 bases. The CDR3 has 15 residues. The germline V gene encodes CDR1 SGHRS and CDR2 YFSETQ. The CDR3 here is CASSVVGSSTDTQYF. The DNA for the CDR3 is TGCGCCAGCAGTGTAGTGGGAAGTAGCACAGATACGCAGTATTTT.

This clonotype was picked up many times. CDR3 sequence: CSAGLPGARSYNEQFF. The CDR3 nucleotides read TGCAGTGCTGGGCTCCCTGGGGCCAGGTCCTACAATGAGCAGTTCTTC. This chain joins TRBV20-1 and TRBJ2-1, with a possible D match to TRBD1 (5 bases). The V end was cut by 5 bases, the J end by 1 base, with 18 bases between. The germline CDR1 and CDR2 sequences are DFQATT and SNEGSKA (reference sequence). This CDR3 contains 16 residues.

In regard to this clonotype: With a much larger clone just one base away, this may be a read error. V gene TRBV6-2 or TRBV6-3 combines with J gene TRBJ1-5; tentative D call: TRBD1 (5 bases). With 4 bases removed from V and 5 bases from J, the gap between germline ends came to 15 bases. The germline CDR1 and CDR2 sequences are MNHEY and SVGEGT. The CDR3 runs 15 residues. The CDR3 bases are TGTGCCAGCAGTTTCGCAGGGTCAAACTATCAGCCCCAGCATTTT. Translating gives CASSFAGSNYQPQHF.

The chain employs TRBV20-1 and TRBJ2-1; TRBD1 is a possible D gene (5 bases). V lost 3 bases and J 7 bases, leaving 13 bases between the germline ends. The V gene's germline CDR1 is DFQATT and CDR2 SNEGSKA (reference sequence). The CDR3 is made up of 13 amino acids. CDR3 sequence reads: CSARDNFLNEQFF. Here the CDR3 DNA reads TGCAGTGCTAGGGACAACTTCCTTAATGAGCAGTTCTTC.

To note about this clonotype: A read error may explain this, as a much larger clone is one base away. This chain uses TRBV28 with TRBJ1-2, with D possibly being TRBD1 (5 bases). CDR1 and CDR2 from the germline V gene are MDHEN and SYDVKM. This CDR3 region has 13 residues. The CDR3 loop reads CASILSGISGYTF. CDR3 DNA: TGTGCCAGCATTTTATCAGGGATAAGTGGCTACACCTTC.

The gene calls are TRBV30 and TRBJ1-1, with D perhaps TRBD1 (5 bases). The CDR3 length is 13 residues. Trimming removed 7 bases from V and 1 base from J, with 13 bases in between. CDR1 is GTSNPN and CDR2 is SVGIG in the germline V gene (reference sequence). This chain's CDR3 is CASAYGGNTEAFF. Here the CDR3 DNA reads TGTGCCTCGGCCTATGGGGGGAACACTGAAGCTTTCTTT.

This chain connects TRBV19 to TRBJ2-7, with TRBD1 matching 9 bases. V was pared by 6 bases and J by 3 bases, with 6 bases of the junction left unmatched. The CDR3 length is 14 residues. From germline, CDR1 is LNHDA and CDR2 SQIVND (reference sequence). DNA of the CDR3: TGTGCCAGTAGAGCCCAGACAGGGGGCTACGAGCAGTACTTC. Residues: CASRAQTGGYEQYF.

This chain uses TRBV10-3 with TRBJ1-3; no reliable D call. Germline loops: CDR1 ENHRY, CDR2 SYGVKD. Trimming pared 0 bases from V and 4 bases from J, leaving 13 bases between. This CDR3 has 16 amino acids. The CDR3 DNA is TGTGCCATCAGTGAGTCGTCGTGGCTCGAAGGAAACACCATATATTTT. Its translation: CAISESSWLEGNTIYF.

This clonotype was seen at least ten times. CDR3 DNA: TGCAGTGCGGGACTAGCAAGTAGCACAGATACGCAGTATTTT. Amino acid sequence: CSAGLASSTDTQYF. The chain uses TRBV20-1 and TRBJ2-3, with 9 bases matching TRBD2. There are 14 residues in the CDR3. The germline CDR1 and CDR2 sequences are DFQATT and SNEGSKA (reference sequence). V shed 6 bases, J shed 0 bases, and the junction held 4 bases outside the gene matches.

This clonotype is deemed medium-sized (0.01 to 0.1%). J is TRBJ1-3 and V is TRBV28, with 10 bases fitting TRBD1. Germline V gene lookup returns CDR1 MDHEN and CDR2 SYDVKM. The CDR3 is made up of 15 amino acids. Unmatched junction bases numbered 9, after V lost 6 bases and J lost 7 bases. The CDR3 region is CASRGQGLSVNTIYF. CDR3 in DNA: TGTGCCAGCAGGGGACAGGGGCTTTCTGTGAACACCATATATTTT.

This clonotype has only one observation. A read error may explain this, as a much larger clone is one base away. This CDR3 reads CASSVGKFLYGYTF. The CDR3 DNA follows: TGTGCCAGCAGCGTAGGAAAGTTCCTCTATGGCTACACCTTC. This chain links TRBV9 with TRBJ1-2; D is unclear. Germline CDR1 and CDR2: SGDLS and YYNGEE. This CDR3 region has 14 residues. V lost 0 bases and J 4 bases, leaving 10 bases between the germline ends.

The chain uses TRBV7-9 and TRBJ2-6; D ambiguous. This CDR3 comprises 14 residues. Germline assignment: CDR1 SEHNR and CDR2 FQNEAQ (reference sequence). Trimming took 4 bases from V and 0 from J, leaving 4 bases between them. The CDR3 loop reads CASSSDSGANVLTF. The DNA for the CDR3 is TGTGCCAGCAGCTCAGACTCTGGGGCCAACGTCCTGACTTTC.

A few counts support this clonotype. The J gene is TRBJ2-1, the V gene TRBV14; D might be TRBD2 (6 bases). This CDR3 is built from 17 residues. Looked up from germline, CDR1 is SGHDN and CDR2 is FVKESK. V was pared by 4 bases and J by 8 bases, with 24 bases between. The CDR3 is CASSRSTRAVGGDEQFF. In nucleotides, the CDR3 is TGTGCCAGCAGCCGAAGCACCCGGGCCGTAGGAGGGGATGAGCAGTTCTTC.

About this clonotype itself: This may arise from a read error, as a much more abundant clone is one base away. J is TRBJ2-1 and V is TRBV28; possibly TRBD1 or TRBD2 for D (5 bases each). The germline CDR1 and CDR2 sequences are MDHEN and SYDVKM. This CDR3 has 18 residues. The germline V and J ends were trimmed by 4 bases and 0 bases, with 19 bases remaining between them. In DNA form, the CDR3 reads TGTGCCAGCAGTTCCCTCCACGGGACCCTGAGCTCCTACAATGAGCAGTTCTTC. Its protein product is CASSSLHGTLSSYNEQFF.

This clonotype has at least ten counts. The chain has TRBV19 and TRBJ2-7; 7 positions match TRBD1. The CDR3 runs to 13 residues. The V gene end was trimmed by 5 bases and the J gene end by 3 bases; junction bases not matched to a gene: 4. Germline V gene sequence: CDR1 LNHDA, CDR2 SQIVND (reference sequence). CDR3 nucleotide sequence: TGTGCCAGTAGTGCAGGGGGTCGCTACGAGCAGTACTTC. Residues: CASSAGGRYEQYF.

A single count supports this clonotype. This may stem from a read error, because a much larger clone lies one nucleotide away. This CDR3 is CIARDSREAGELFF. The CDR3 DNA reads TGCATTGCTAGAGATTCCAGGGAGGCCGGGGAGCTGTTTTTT. The chain combines TRBV20-1 with TRBJ2-2; D may be TRBD2 (6 bases). The CDR3 contains 14 residues. Germline V gene data show CDR1 as DFQATT and CDR2 as SNEGSKA (reference sequence).

As concerns this clonotype: This may stem from a read error, because a much larger clone lies one nucleotide away. The chain uses TRBV5-6 and TRBJ2-2; possible D gene TRBD1, 6 bases. This CDR3 region has 15 residues. CDR1 is SGHDT and CDR2 is YYEEEE in the germline V gene. CDR3 bases: TGTGCCAGGAGCTTGGTACAGGGAGACACCGGGGAGCTGTTTTTT. This gives the protein CARSLVQGDTGELFF.

The table lists this clonotype with many counts. V gene TRBV6-6 combines with J gene TRBJ2-2; D not resolved. Germline V CDR1 and CDR2: MNHNY, SVGAGI (reference sequence). This CDR3 is built from 13 residues. V was pared by 1 base and J by 8 bases, with 8 bases between. CDR3 DNA sequence: TGTGCCAGCAGTTACTTAGGGTTTGGGGAGCTGTTTTTT. It yields the protein CASSYLGFGELFF.

Ten or more counts support this clonotype. The rearrangement links TRBV20-1 to TRBJ2-3, with 9 nucleotides matching TRBD2. J lost 6 bases, V lost 3 bases, and 16 bases had no gene match. The CDR3 length is 17 residues. Germline V CDR1 and CDR2: DFQATT, SNEGSKA (reference sequence). The CDR3 here is CSARDPRGGASPDTQYF. The DNA of the CDR3 is TGCAGTGCTAGGGATCCTCGCGGGGGGGCTTCTCCCGATACGCAGTATTTT.

By frequency in the sample, this clonotype is medium-sized. The chain links TRBV3-1 to TRBJ2-7; perhaps TRBD1 as D (6 bases). Trimming cost V 4 bases and J 5 bases, with 12 bases left between them. The CDR3 extends over 13 amino acids. Germline loops: CDR1 LGHDT, CDR2 YNNKEL (reference sequence). The CDR3 protein is CASSRTTGNEQYF. The CDR3 DNA reads as TGTGCCAGCAGCCGGACCACAGGGAACGAGCAGTACTTC.

The rearrangement links TRBV19 to TRBJ2-3; D is unresolved. CDR1 is LNHDA, CDR2 SQIVND, per germline (reference sequence). V was shortened by 4 bases and J by 2 bases, with 4 bases between the two germline ends. The CDR3 length is 12 residues. CDR3 nucleotides: TGTGCCAGTAGTAGGGCCACAGATACGCAGTATTTT. Translating gives CASSRATDTQYF. Combining the CDR3 with reference TRBV19 and TRBJ2-3 gives the whole variable domain DGGITQSPKYLFRKEGQNVTLSCEQNLNHDAMYWYRQDPGQGLRLIYYSQIVNDFQKGDIAEGYSVSREKKESFPLTVTSAQKNPTAFYLCASSRATDTQYFGPGTRLTVL.

A few counts support this clonotype. The chain joins TRBV6-2 or TRBV6-3 to TRBJ2-5; tentatively, D is TRBD2 (5 bases). The V gene's germline CDR1 is MNHEY and CDR2 SVGEGT. Deletions cut 5 bases from V and 5 bases from J, with 15 bases between. The length of the CDR3 is 14 residues. The CDR3 loop reads CASSRTGIRETQYF. The CDR3 nucleotides read TGTGCCAGCAGTAGGACTGGCATTCGGGAGACCCAGTACTTC.

This clonotype was found many times. This CDR3 reads CASRRGVGTGELFF. CDR3 nucleotides: TGTGCCAGCCGCCGGGGGGTTGGTACCGGGGAGCTGTTTTTT. J is TRBJ2-2 and V is TRBV7-3, with 7 bases matching TRBD2. The CDR3 has 14 amino acids. After removal of 8 bases from V and 5 bases from J, the junction contained 8 bases not matched to a gene. Per germline, CDR1 SGHTA and CDR2 FQGTGA.

Remarks on this clonotype: A read error is possible here, since a much larger clone lies one base away. The genes are TRBV19 and TRBJ1-5, with TRBD1 identical over 9 bases. CDR3 length: 15 amino acids. Germline values: CDR1 LNHDA, CDR2 SQIVND (reference sequence). The CDR3 spells CASSVDRGSSQPQHF. The CDR3 nucleotides are TGTGCCAGTAGTGTGGACAGGGGAAGCAGTCAGCCCCAGCATTTT.